Shown below are 22 T cell receptor beta chains from a single sample sequenced in a study of blood T cell repertoires in COVID-19. Sequencing used immunoSEQ multiplex PCR; TCRdb keeps in-frame clones, though not all of them. Among approximately 280,000 clones listed, roughly 86% were seen once. The sequencing input was peripheral blood. The receptors were gathered from a woman aged 25-40 years who had recovered from COVID-19.

This clone was observed a handful of times. The V gene is TRBV7-2, the J gene TRBJ1-1, with D possibly TRBD1 on 5 matching bases. This CDR3 comprises 14 residues. Germline CDR1 and CDR2: SGHTA and FQGNSA. Trimming removed 1 base at V and 1 base at J, with 7 bases between. The CDR3 spells CASSLDGGNTEAFF. For the CDR3, the DNA is TGTGCCAGCAGCTTAGACGGGGGGAACACTGAAGCTTTCTTT.

This clone was seen just once. The chain recombines TRBV24-1 with TRBJ2-3; TRBD1 might be the D (5 bases). This CDR3 spans 14 amino acids. V lost 6 bases and J lost 0, with 9 bases in between. Germline V gives CDR1 KGHDR, CDR2 SFDVKD. The DNA of the CDR3 is TGTGCCACCAGTCTAACAGGTAGCACAGATACGCAGTATTTT. Translated: CATSLTGSTDTQYF.

The rearrangement joins TRBV4-1 to TRBJ1-1, with a tentative D call TRBD1 (5 bases). Germline-derived CDR1 and CDR2 are MGHRA and YSYEKL. Between the trimmed V and J ends, which lost 4 bases and 0 bases, there was a span of 18 bases. The CDR3 sequence is 17 residues long. The DNA for the CDR3 is TGCGCCAGCAGCCCGCGAAGGGACTATTCTCTGAACACTGAAGCTTTCTTT. It is translated as CASSPRRDYSLNTEAFF.

The V and J genes are TRBV30 and TRBJ1-1; TRBD1 agrees at 8 bases. V shed 4 bases, J shed 6 bases, and the junction held 13 bases outside the gene matches. The germline V gene encodes CDR1 GTSNPN and CDR2 SVGIG (reference sequence). The length of the CDR3 is 15 residues. CDR3 region: CAWNLQGGSGAEAFF. The CDR3 region has the DNA TGTGCCTGGAACCTACAGGGGGGGAGCGGCGCTGAAGCTTTCTTT. Variable domain in full (rest from reference TRBV30 and TRBJ1-1): SQTIHQWPATLVQPVGSPLSLECTVEGTSNPNLYWYRQAAGRGLQLLFYSVGIGQISSEVPQNLSASRPQDRQFILSSKKLLLSDSGFYLCAWNLQGGSGAEAFFGQGTRLTVV.

This sequence joins TRBV6-5 and TRBJ2-5; no reliable D call. V shed 7 bases and J shed 5 bases, with 14 bases lying between them. The CDR3 covers 13 residues. Per germline, CDR1 MNHEY and CDR2 SVGAGI. The CDR3 loop is CASTDAGFETQYF. The CDR3, as DNA: TGTGCCAGCACAGACGCCGGGTTCGAGACCCAGTACTTC.

The chain joins TRBV5-4 to TRBJ1-2; 11 bases match TRBD1. This CDR3 region has 15 residues. The V and J ends lost 3 bases and 5 bases, in that order; junction bases with no gene match: 6. CDR1 and CDR2 (germline): SGHNT, YYREEE (reference sequence). CDR3 in DNA: TGTGCCAGCAGCTCCGGGACAGGGGGGAGATATGGCTACACCTTC. Amino acid sequence: CASSSGTGGRYGYTF.

In the case of this clone: Other DNA sequences in the sample encode the same CDR3. The chain joins TRBV27 to TRBJ1-3; D possibly corresponds to TRBD1 (5 bases). The CDR3 extends over 14 amino acids. V lost 2 bases, J lost 2 bases, and 7 bases lay in between. CDR1 is MNHEY and CDR2 is SMNVEV in the germline V gene (reference sequence). As DNA, the CDR3 is TGTGCCAGCAGTTTACAGGGTCCTGGAAACACCATATATTTT. Translation: CASSLQGPGNTIYF.

The rearrangement uses TRBV7-3 and TRBJ2-5; no clear D gene. The V and J ends lost 2 bases and 2 bases respectively, with 6 bases between them. This CDR3 is built from 13 residues. CDR1 and CDR2 (germline): SGHTA, FQGTGA. Written as DNA, the CDR3 is TGTGCCAGCAGCTTAGTGTCACAAGAGACCCAGTACTTC. Amino acids: CASSLVSQETQYF. Full variable domain (missing parts from reference TRBV7-3 and TRBJ2-5): GAGVSQTPSNKVTEKGKYVELRCDPISGHTALYWYRQSLGQGPEFLIYFQGTGAADDSGLPNDRFFAVRPEGSVSTLKIQRTERGDSAVYLCASSLVSQETQYFGPGTRLLVL.

The chain uses TRBV19 and TRBJ1-1; D may be TRBD1 (5 bases). This CDR3 has 15 amino acids. Germline V gene sequence: CDR1 LNHDA, CDR2 SQIVND (reference sequence). Trimming shortened V by 5 bases and J by 1 base, and 14 bases separated the two germline ends. CDR3 sequence (DNA): TGTGCCAGTAGTGCCCGGACAAGGGAGAACACTGAAGCTTTCTTT. Protein sequence: CASSARTRENTEAFF. Full variable domain (missing parts from reference TRBV19 and TRBJ1-1): DGGITQSPKYLFRKEGQNVTLSCEQNLNHDAMYWYRQDPGQGLRLIYYSQIVNDFQKGDIAEGYSVSREKKESFPLTVTSAQKNPTAFYLCASSARTRENTEAFFGQGTRLTVV.

In this sample, this clone turned up a few times. The chain combines TRBV9 with TRBJ1-6; 7 bases align to TRBD1. The germline V gene encodes CDR1 SGDLS and CDR2 YYNGEE. This CDR3 is 16 amino acids long. J lost 8 bases, V lost 0 bases, and 8 bases had no gene match. The CDR3 spells CASSVAANRGYSPLHF. The CDR3 DNA reads as TGTGCCAGCAGCGTAGCTGCAAACAGGGGTTATTCACCCCTCCACTTT.

V is TRBV18 and J is TRBJ2-2; D perhaps matches TRBD1 (6 bases). V was cut by 2 bases and J by 2 bases, with 9 bases left in between. The CDR3 sequence is 15 residues long. From germline, CDR1 is KGHSH and CDR2 LQKENI. The CDR3 nucleotides read TGTGCCAGCTCACCAGGGACAAGAAACACCGGGGAGCTGTTTTTT. It specifies CASSPGTRNTGELFF.

V is TRBV2 and J is TRBJ1-2; 7 bases line up with TRBD1. Trimming at V came to 6 bases and at J to 9 bases, leaving 7 bases not matched to a gene. The length of the CDR3 is 12 residues. The V gene's germline CDR1 is SNHLY and CDR2 FYNNEI. The CDR3 nucleotides are TGTGCCAGCAGCGAATACAGGGGAAGCTACACCTTC. It is translated as CASSEYRGSYTF.

The V gene is TRBV30, the J gene TRBJ1-1, with 7 bases aligning to TRBD1. The V gene end was trimmed by 3 bases and the J gene end by 1 base; junction bases not matched to a gene: 5. This CDR3 spans 14 amino acids. Germline V gene data show CDR1 as GTSNPN and CDR2 as SVGIG (reference sequence). The CDR3, as DNA: TGTGCCTGGAGGGTCTACAGGGGGAACACTGAAGCTTTCTTT. Its protein is CAWRVYRGNTEAFF.

V usage is TRBV6-4 and J usage is TRBJ2-1, with D tentatively TRBD1 (6 bases). The CDR3 consists of 16 residues. The V and J ends lost 11 bases and 10 bases respectively, with 30 bases between them. CDR1 and CDR2 (germline): MRHNA, SNTAGT. CDR3 nucleotide sequence: TGTGCCGGGTTAAGACAGGACCTAGATACGGAAAGGGAGCAGTTCTTC. Amino acid sequence: CAGLRQDLDTEREQFF.

This chain joins TRBV4-1 and TRBJ2-1; 9 positions agree with TRBD1. Germline V CDR1 and CDR2: MGHRA, YSYEKL. V was clipped by 1 base and J by 4 bases; unmatched bases: 2. This CDR3 spans 15 amino acids. The CDR3 reads CASSQGTGAYNEQFF. The CDR3 nucleotides are TGCGCCAGCAGCCAAGGGACAGGGGCGTACAATGAGCAGTTCTTC.

Only one count was recorded for this clone. The gene calls are TRBV10-3 and TRBJ1-4; perhaps TRBD1 as D (6 bases). Germline V gene data show CDR1 as ENHRY and CDR2 as SYGVKD. The length of the CDR3 is 11 residues. V was shortened by 10 bases and J by 12 bases, with 15 bases between the two germline ends. Written as DNA, the CDR3 is TGTGCCACCACTGGGGGGGCCGAACTGTTTTTT. Translation: CATTGGAELFF.

The CDR3 loop reads CASSYVKGYEQYF. CDR3 bases: TGTGCCAGCAGTTACGTTAAGGGGTACGAGCAGTACTTC. The chain employs TRBV6-2 or TRBV6-3 and TRBJ2-7, with a tentative D call TRBD1 (5 bases). Germline V gene sequence: CDR1 MNHEY, CDR2 SVGEGT. This CDR3 is 13 amino acids long. V was trimmed by 2 bases and J by 4 bases, leaving 9 bases between them.

V and J are TRBV7-3 and TRBJ2-2; unclear D gene. Trimming removed 1 base at V and 0 bases at J, with 9 bases between. The CDR3 loop spans 16 amino acids. Germline loops: CDR1 SGHTA, CDR2 FQGTGA. The CDR3 bases are TGTGCCAGCAGCTTAATGGGCAGGACGAACACCGGGGAGCTGTTTTTT. Its translation: CASSLMGRTNTGELFF.

The CDR3 protein is CASSLSGQVYTGELFF. In DNA form, the CDR3 reads TGTGCCAGCAGCTTGTCGGGACAGGTCTACACCGGGGAGCTGTTTTTT. The V call is TRBV5-6, the J call TRBJ2-2, with TRBD1 matching 8 bases. Per the germline V gene, CDR1 is SGHDT and CDR2 is YYEEEE. With V trimmed by 1 base and J by 3 bases, 5 bases remained unmatched. The CDR3 spans 16 residues. The full variable domain, in which reference TRBV5-6 and TRBJ2-2 provide the parts outside the CDR3, is DAGVTQSPTHLIKTRGQQVTLRCSPKSGHDTVSWYQQALGQGPQFIFQYYEEEERQRGNFPDRFSGHQFPNYSSELNVNALLLGDSALYLCASSLSGQVYTGELFFGEGSRLTVL.

CDR3 sequence reads: CASSSSGGYNEQFF. DNA of the CDR3: TGTGCCAGCAGCTCCTCGGGGGGGTACAATGAGCAGTTCTTC. This chain joins TRBV11-2 and TRBJ2-1, with 8 bases lining up with TRBD2. The germline V gene has CDR1 SGHAT and CDR2 FQNNGV. This CDR3 region has 14 residues. After removal of 4 bases from V and 4 bases from J, the junction contained 3 bases not matched to a gene.

The chain carries TRBV7-9 and TRBJ2-7; 9 nucleotides line up with TRBD1. The V and J ends lost 5 bases and 5 bases, in that order; junction bases with no gene match: 10. The CDR3 length is 15 residues. Germline CDR1 SEHNR, CDR2 FQNEAQ (reference sequence). CDR3 loop: CASSPSTGGQDEQYF. CDR3 DNA: TGTGCCAGCAGCCCTAGCACAGGGGGCCAGGACGAGCAGTACTTC.

In DNA form, the CDR3 reads TGTGCCAGCAGCTTATTGCCCCAGGGGAGCTCCTACAATGAGCAGTTCTTC. This codes for CASSLLPQGSSYNEQFF. The rearrangement uses TRBV7-9 and TRBJ2-1, with a tentative D call TRBD1 (6 bases). From germline, CDR1 is SEHNR and CDR2 FQNEAQ (reference sequence). V lost 2 bases to trimming and J lost 0 bases, with 14 bases between them. This CDR3 has 17 residues.